This TCR beta chain derives from a study of T cell changes during pregnancy in multiple sclerosis. There are 15 residues in the CDR3. Germline CDR1 and CDR2: SGHTA and FQGTGA. V lost 5 bases, J lost 5 bases, and 7 bases stayed unmatched. The assay was immunoSEQ multiplex PCR, and TCRdb's table has in-frame clones only and misses some. The data contain 40,000 or so clones, over 75% of them singletons. This clonotype was sampled from a female donor with multiple sclerosis, enrolled in a pregnancy study. V is TRBV7-3 and J is TRBJ1-1; 11 bases are a match to TRBD1. The sample in question was CD4+ T cells from peripheral blood mononuclear cells, obtained in the third trimester of pregnancy. The CDR3 sequence is CASSAPDRGRTEAFF. DNA for the CDR3: TGTGCCAGCAGCGCCCCGGACAGGGGGCGTACTGAAGCTTTCTTT.